A selection of T cell receptor beta chains follows, all from one sample in a study of blood T cell repertoires in COVID-19. The table came from immunoSEQ multiplex PCR; TCRdb's copy has only in-frame clones and leaves some out. The table shows tens of thousands of clones, with approximately 81% occurring only once. The sequenced material came from peripheral blood. These receptors were obtained from a man between 60 and 75 years old with COVID-19, enrolled during active disease. Each CDR3 is given with its conserved first and last residue. A D gene is named only where the DNA matches it firmly. The size entry is marked missing in some rows and otherwise reads once, few, many or a size class.

clone_size: once; cdr3_length: 13; j_call: TRBJ2-2; v_call: TRBV27; d_call: NA; cdr3_nt: TGTGCCAGCAGGACAGGCACGGGACGGGAGCTGTTTTTT; cdr3_aa: CASRTGTGRELFF
clone_size: NA; cdr3_length: 13; j_call: TRBJ1-2; v_call: TRBV2; d_call: NA; cdr3_nt: TGTGCCAGCAGTGAAGATGGCCTCTATGGCTACACCTTC; cdr3_aa: CASSEDGLYGYTF
clone_size: NA; cdr3_length: 12; j_call: TRBJ1-1; v_call: TRBV10-3; d_call: NA; cdr3_nt: TGTGCCATCAGTGAGCCGGACAGTGCGGCTTTCTTT; cdr3_aa: CAISEPDSAAFF
clone_size: NA; cdr3_length: 13; j_call: TRBJ2-5; v_call: TRBV19; d_call: NA; cdr3_nt: TGTGCCAGTAGGCCAAGGGGACAAGAGACCCAGTACTTC; cdr3_aa: CASRPRGQETQYF
clone_size: NA; cdr3_length: 13; j_call: TRBJ1-3; v_call: TRBV12-3/TRBV12-4; d_call: NA; cdr3_nt: TGTGCCAGCAGTTCCTCCGGTCGGAACACCATATATTTT; cdr3_aa: CASSSSGRNTIYF
clone_size: NA; cdr3_length: 13; j_call: TRBJ2-1; v_call: TRBV29-1; d_call: NA; cdr3_nt: TGCAGCGGGTCGGGACTTCCCTACAATGAGCAGTTCTTC; cdr3_aa: CSGSGLPYNEQFF
clone_size: once; cdr3_length: 14; j_call: TRBJ1-5; v_call: TRBV5-1; d_call: TRBD1; cdr3_nt: TGCGCCAGCAGCTTAACAGGGGGCAATCAGCCCCAGCATTTT; cdr3_aa: CASSLTGGNQPQHF
clone_size: NA; cdr3_length: 19; j_call: TRBJ2-7; v_call: TRBV7-6; d_call: TRBD1; cdr3_nt: TGTGCCAGCAGCTTAGCGGTTGGACAGGGTCAAGGGCTCTCCTACGAGCAGTACTTC; cdr3_aa: CASSLAVGQGQGLSYEQYF
clone_size: NA; cdr3_length: 15; j_call: TRBJ1-2; v_call: TRBV5-4; d_call: NA; cdr3_nt: TGTGCCAGCAGCTTATGGGGGGATACCAACTATGGCTACACCTTC; cdr3_aa: CASSLWGDTNYGYTF
clone_size: NA; cdr3_length: 17; j_call: TRBJ2-1; v_call: TRBV1; d_call: NA; cdr3_nt: TGCACCAGCAGCCAAGGGCTGAGCGGGAGTCTTTTCGTTGAGCAGTTCTTC; cdr3_aa: CTSSQGLSGSLFVEQFF
clone_size: few; cdr3_length: 12; j_call: TRBJ2-1; v_call: TRBV7-3; d_call: TRBD2; cdr3_nt: TGTGCCAGCAGCGTGGGACTAGCGGAGCAGTTCTTC; cdr3_aa: CASSVGLAEQFF
clone_size: NA; cdr3_length: 14; j_call: TRBJ1-1; v_call: TRBV5-6; d_call: NA; cdr3_nt: TGTGCCAGCAGCTCGGCCGCGGGGGGCACTGAAGCTTTCTTT; cdr3_aa: CASSSAAGGTEAFF
clone_size: NA; cdr3_length: 13; j_call: TRBJ2-7; v_call: TRBV7-9; d_call: TRBD2; cdr3_nt: TGTGCCAGCGGCGGGGGGTACACCTACGAGCAGTACTTC; cdr3_aa: CASGGGYTYEQYF
clone_size: NA; cdr3_length: 13; j_call: TRBJ1-6; v_call: TRBV5-4; d_call: NA; cdr3_nt: TGTGCCAGCAAAGCGGGGAGTGATTCACCCCTCCACTTT; cdr3_aa: CASKAGSDSPLHF
clone_size: few; cdr3_length: 13; j_call: TRBJ1-2; v_call: TRBV6-1; d_call: NA; cdr3_nt: TGTGCCAGCAGTGAAGCGGCGGACTATGGCTACACCTTC; cdr3_aa: CASSEAADYGYTF
clone_size: NA; cdr3_length: 16; j_call: TRBJ1-2; v_call: TRBV6-1; d_call: TRBD1; cdr3_nt: TGTGCCAGCAGTGATGGACAGGGTCGCCACTTTTATGGCTACACCTTC; cdr3_aa: CASSDGQGRHFYGYTF
clone_size: NA; cdr3_length: 14; j_call: TRBJ1-6; v_call: TRBV7-2; d_call: TRBD1; cdr3_nt: TGTGCCAGCAGCCCGGGACAGTTTAGTTCACCCCTCCACTTT; cdr3_aa: CASSPGQFSSPLHF
clone_size: NA; cdr3_length: 15; j_call: TRBJ2-3; v_call: TRBV7-9; d_call: TRBD2; cdr3_nt: TGTGCCAGCAGCCCGGGACTAGCTAGCACAGATACGCAGTATTTT; cdr3_aa: CASSPGLASTDTQYF
clone_size: NA; cdr3_length: 15; j_call: TRBJ1-1; v_call: TRBV4-2; d_call: NA; cdr3_nt: TGTGCCAGCAGCCAACCTCTTGTGGGGGCCCAAGCTTCTTTCTTT; cdr3_aa: CASSQPLVGAQASFF